What follows is one TCR beta chain and its context. Some clones are missing from TCRdb's copy, which holds only in-frame ones; the method was immunoSEQ multiplex PCR. The data show around 300,000 clones, 83% seen once. This sample was included in a study of blood T cell repertoires in COVID-19. Whole-study context: There were acute and convalescent COVID-19 samples, and they came from the United States, Italy and Spain. PBMCs, B-cell-depleted T cells, or T cells provided the cDNA or gDNA that made up the material.

The CDR3 length is 15 residues. The germline gives CDR1 SGHTA, CDR2 FQGNSA. With 1 base clipped from V and 7 bases from J, the junction kept 6 bases outside the gene matches. V and J are TRBV7-2 and TRBJ2-1; 8 nucleotides line up with TRBD2. This sequence originates from a woman aged 45 to 65 who had recovered from COVID-19. Sequencing was performed on peripheral blood. CDR3 region: CASSLEVAGWNEQFF. In DNA form, the CDR3 reads TGTGCCAGCAGCTTAGAGGTAGCGGGGTGGAATGAGCAGTTCTTC.